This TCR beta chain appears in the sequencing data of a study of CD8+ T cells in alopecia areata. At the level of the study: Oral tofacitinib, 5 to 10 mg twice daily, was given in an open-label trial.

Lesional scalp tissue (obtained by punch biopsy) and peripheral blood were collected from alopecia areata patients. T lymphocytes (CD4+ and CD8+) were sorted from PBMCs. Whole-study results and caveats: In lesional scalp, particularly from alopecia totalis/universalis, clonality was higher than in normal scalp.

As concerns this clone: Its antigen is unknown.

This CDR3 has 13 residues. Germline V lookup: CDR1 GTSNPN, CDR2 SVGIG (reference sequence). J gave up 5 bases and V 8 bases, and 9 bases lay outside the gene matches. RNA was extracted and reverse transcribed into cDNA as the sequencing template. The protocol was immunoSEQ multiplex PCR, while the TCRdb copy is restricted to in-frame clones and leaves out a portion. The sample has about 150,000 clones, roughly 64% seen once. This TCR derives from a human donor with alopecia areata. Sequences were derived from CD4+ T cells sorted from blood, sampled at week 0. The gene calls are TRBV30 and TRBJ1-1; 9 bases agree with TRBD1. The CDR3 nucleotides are TGTGCCGCTCAGGGGACAGGGTGGACTGAAGCTTTCTTT. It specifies CAAQGTGWTEAFF.